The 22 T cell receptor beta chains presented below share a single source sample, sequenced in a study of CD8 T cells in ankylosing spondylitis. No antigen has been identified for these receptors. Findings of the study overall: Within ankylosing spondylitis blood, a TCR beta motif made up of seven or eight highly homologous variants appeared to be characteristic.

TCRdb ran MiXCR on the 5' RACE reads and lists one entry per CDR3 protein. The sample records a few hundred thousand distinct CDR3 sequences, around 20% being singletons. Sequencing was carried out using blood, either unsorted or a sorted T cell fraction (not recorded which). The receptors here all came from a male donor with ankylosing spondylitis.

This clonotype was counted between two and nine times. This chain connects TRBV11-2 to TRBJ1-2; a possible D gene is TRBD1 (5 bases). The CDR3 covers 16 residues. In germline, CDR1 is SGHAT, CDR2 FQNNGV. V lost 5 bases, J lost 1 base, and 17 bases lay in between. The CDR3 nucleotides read TGTGCCAGCAGCCTACTGGGGACGCGCGGTAACTATGGCTACACCTTC. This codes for CASSLLGTRGNYGYTF. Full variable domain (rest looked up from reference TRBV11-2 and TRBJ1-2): EAGVAQSPRYKIIEKRQSVAFWCNPISGHATLYWYQQILGQGPKLLIQFQNNGVVDDSQLPKDRFSAERLKGVDSTLKIQPAKLEDSAVYLCASSLLGTRGNYGYTFGSGTRLTVV.

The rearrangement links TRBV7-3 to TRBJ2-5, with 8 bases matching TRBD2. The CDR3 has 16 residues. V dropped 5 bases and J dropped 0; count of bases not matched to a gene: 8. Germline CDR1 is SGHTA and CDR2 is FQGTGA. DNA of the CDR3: TGTGCCAGCAGCCAAGGCTTGCGGGAGGACCAAGAGACCCAGTACTTC. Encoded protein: CASSQGLREDQETQYF.

The CDR3 loop reads CASSARQNKQETQYF. CDR3 sequence (DNA): TGTGCCAGCAGTGCCCGACAGAACAAACAAGAGACCCAGTACTTC. The V gene is TRBV6-1, the J gene TRBJ2-5, with D perhaps matching TRBD1 (5 bases). Germline CDR1 and CDR2: MNHNS and SASEGT. CDR3 length: 15 residues. Trimming removed 4 bases at V and 2 bases at J, with 14 bases between.

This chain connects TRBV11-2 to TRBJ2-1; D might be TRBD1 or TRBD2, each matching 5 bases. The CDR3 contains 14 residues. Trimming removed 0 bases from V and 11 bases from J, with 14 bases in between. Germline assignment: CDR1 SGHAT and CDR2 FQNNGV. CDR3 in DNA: TGTGCCAGCAGCTTAGACGGGACCTTTCGGAAGCAGTTCTTC. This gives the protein CASSLDGTFRKQFF.

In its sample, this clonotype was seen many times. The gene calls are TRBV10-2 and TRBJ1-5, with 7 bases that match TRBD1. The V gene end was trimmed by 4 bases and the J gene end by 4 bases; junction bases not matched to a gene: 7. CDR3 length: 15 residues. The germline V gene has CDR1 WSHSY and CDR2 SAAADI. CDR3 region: CASSAIRDSNQPQHF. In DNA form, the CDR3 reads TGCGCCAGCAGTGCCATCCGGGACAGTAATCAGCCCCAGCATTTT.

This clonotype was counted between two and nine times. The DNA for the CDR3 is TGCGCCAGCAGCCCGGGACAGGGAACAACCCCGGATACGCAGTATTTT. Its protein is CASSPGQGTTPDTQYF. V gene TRBV5-1 combines with J gene TRBJ2-3; 9 nucleotides align to TRBD1. Germline CDR1 and CDR2: SGHRS and YFSETQ. V dropped 4 bases and J dropped 6; count of bases not matched to a gene: 12. The CDR3 totals 16 residues.

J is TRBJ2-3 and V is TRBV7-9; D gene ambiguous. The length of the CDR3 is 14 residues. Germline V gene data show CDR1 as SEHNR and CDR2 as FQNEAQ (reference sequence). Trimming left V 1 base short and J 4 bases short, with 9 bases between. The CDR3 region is CASSLGGNADTQYF. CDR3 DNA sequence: TGTGCCAGCAGCTTAGGTGGGAACGCAGATACGCAGTATTTT. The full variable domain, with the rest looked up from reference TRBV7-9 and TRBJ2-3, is DTGVSQNPRHKITKRGQNVTFRCDPISEHNRLYWYRQTLGQGPEFLTYFQNEAQLEKSRLLSDRFSAERPKGSFSTLEIQRTEQGDSAMYLCASSLGGNADTQYFGPGTRLTVL.

DNA of the CDR3: TGCAGCGTTAGGGGACAGTGGCAGGAAAAACTGTTTTTT. It codes for CSVRGQWQEKLFF. The chain carries TRBV29-1 and TRBJ1-4; 7 positions agree with TRBD1. The CDR3 is 13 amino acids. The V gene's germline CDR1 is SQVTM and CDR2 ANQGSEA. After removal of 5 bases from V and 8 bases from J, the junction contained 8 bases not matched to a gene.

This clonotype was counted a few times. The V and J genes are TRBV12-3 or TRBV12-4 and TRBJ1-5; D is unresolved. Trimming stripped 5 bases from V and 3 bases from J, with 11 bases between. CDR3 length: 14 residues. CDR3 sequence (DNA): TGTGCCAGCAGTCCCTCAGGACCCAATCAGCCCCAGCATTTT. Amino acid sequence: CASSPSGPNQPQHF.

CDR3 loop: CASKARDRPTDTQYF. In nucleotides, the CDR3 is TGTGCCAGCAAGGCTCGGGACAGACCCACAGATACGCAGTATTTT. The chain employs TRBV27 and TRBJ2-3; TRBD1 agrees at 7 bases. The CDR3 spans 15 residues. Germline V gives CDR1 MNHEY, CDR2 SMNVEV (reference sequence). The V gene end was trimmed by 7 bases and the J gene end by 2 bases; junction bases not matched to a gene: 9.

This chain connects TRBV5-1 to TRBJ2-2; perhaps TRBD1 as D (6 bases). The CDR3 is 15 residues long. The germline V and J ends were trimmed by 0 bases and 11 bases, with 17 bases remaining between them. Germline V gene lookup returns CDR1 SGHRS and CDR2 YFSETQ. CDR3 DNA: TGCGCCAGCAGCTTGGAGGCAGGGGAAGTAGTAGAGCTGTTTTTT. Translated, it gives CASSLEAGEVVELFF.

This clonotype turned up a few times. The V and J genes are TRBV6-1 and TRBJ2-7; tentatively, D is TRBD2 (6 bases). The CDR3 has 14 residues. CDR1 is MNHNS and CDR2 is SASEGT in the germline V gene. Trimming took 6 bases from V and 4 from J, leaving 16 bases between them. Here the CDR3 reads CASRQTGLRYEQYF. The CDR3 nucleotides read TGTGCCAGCAGACAAACGGGACTGAGATACGAGCAGTACTTC.

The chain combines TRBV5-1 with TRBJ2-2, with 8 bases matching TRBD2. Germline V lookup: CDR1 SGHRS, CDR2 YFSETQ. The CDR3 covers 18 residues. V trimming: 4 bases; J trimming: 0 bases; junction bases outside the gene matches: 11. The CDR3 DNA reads TGCGCCAGCAGCCAAGGACTAGCATTGGCCCCGAACACCGGGGAGCTGTTTTTT. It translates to CASSQGLALAPNTGELFF.

The CDR3 sequence: CASSVLAGGSLVTQYF. Here the CDR3 DNA reads TGTGCCAGCAGCGTACTAGCGGGAGGATCTCTAGTTACGCAGTATTTT. J is TRBJ2-3 and V is TRBV11-3; TRBD2 matches 12 bases. From germline, CDR1 is SGHNT and CDR2 YENEEA. V gave up 5 bases and J gave up 8 bases; unmatched junction bases: 11. The CDR3 covers 16 residues. Drawing the rest from reference TRBV11-3 and TRBJ2-3, the complete variable domain is EAGVVQSPRYKIIEKKQPVAFWCNPISGHNTLYWYLQNLGQGPELLIRYENEEAVDDSQLPKDRFSAERLKGVDSTLKIQPAELGDSAVYLCASSVLAGGSLVTQYFGPGTRLTVL.

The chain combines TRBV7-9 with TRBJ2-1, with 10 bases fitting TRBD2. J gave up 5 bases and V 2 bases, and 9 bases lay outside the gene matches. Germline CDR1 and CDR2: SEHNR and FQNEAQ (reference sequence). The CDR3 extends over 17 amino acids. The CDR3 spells CASSLSKAGGPDNEQFF. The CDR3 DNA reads TGTGCCAGCAGCTTATCTAAAGCGGGAGGGCCCGACAATGAGCAGTTCTTC. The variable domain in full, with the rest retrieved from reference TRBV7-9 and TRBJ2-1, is DTGVSQNPRHKITKRGQNVTFRCDPISEHNRLYWYRQTLGQGPEFLTYFQNEAQLEKSRLLSDRFSAERPKGSFSTLEIQRTEQGDSAMYLCASSLSKAGGPDNEQFFGPGTRLTVL.

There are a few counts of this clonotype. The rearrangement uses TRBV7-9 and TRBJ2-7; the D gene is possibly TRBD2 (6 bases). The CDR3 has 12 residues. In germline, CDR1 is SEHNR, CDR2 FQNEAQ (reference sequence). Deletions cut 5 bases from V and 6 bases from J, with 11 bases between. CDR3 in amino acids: CASSLAEGEQYF. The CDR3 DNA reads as TGTGCCAGCAGCCTCGCGGAGGGCGAGCAGTACTTC.

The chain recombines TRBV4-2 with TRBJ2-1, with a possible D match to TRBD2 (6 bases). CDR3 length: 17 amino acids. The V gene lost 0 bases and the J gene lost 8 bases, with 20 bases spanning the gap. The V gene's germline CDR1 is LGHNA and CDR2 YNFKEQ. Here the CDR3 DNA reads TGTGCCAGCAGCCAAGATTCCTCACCAAGGGAGGCGGATGAGCAGTTCTTC. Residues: CASSQDSSPREADEQFF.

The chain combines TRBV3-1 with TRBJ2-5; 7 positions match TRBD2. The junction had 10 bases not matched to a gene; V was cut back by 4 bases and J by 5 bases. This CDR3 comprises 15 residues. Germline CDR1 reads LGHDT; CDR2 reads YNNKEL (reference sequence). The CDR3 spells CASSPRPGGLETQYF. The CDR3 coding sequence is TGTGCCAGCAGCCCGCGCCCGGGAGGTCTGGAGACCCAGTACTTC.

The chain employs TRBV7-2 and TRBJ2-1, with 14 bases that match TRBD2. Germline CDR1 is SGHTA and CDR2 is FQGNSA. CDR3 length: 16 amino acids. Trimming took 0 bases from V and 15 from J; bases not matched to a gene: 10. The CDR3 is CASSLAVTGTSGSLFF. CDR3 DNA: TGTGCCAGCAGCTTAGCCGTCACCGGGACTAGCGGGAGTCTGTTCTTC.

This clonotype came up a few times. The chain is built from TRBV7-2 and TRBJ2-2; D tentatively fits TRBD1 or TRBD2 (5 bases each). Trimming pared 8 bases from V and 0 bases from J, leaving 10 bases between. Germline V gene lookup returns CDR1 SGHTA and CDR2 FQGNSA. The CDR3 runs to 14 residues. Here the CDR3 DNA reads TGTGCCAGCGGGGGTCAGCCGAACACCGGGGAGCTGTTTTTT. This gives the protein CASGGQPNTGELFF.

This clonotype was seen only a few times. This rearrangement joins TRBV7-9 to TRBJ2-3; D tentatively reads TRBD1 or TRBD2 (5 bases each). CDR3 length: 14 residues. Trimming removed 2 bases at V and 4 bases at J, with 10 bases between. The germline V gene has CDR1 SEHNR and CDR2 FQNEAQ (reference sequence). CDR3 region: CASSLSSGPDTQYF. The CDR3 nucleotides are TGTGCCAGCAGCTTATCATCGGGGCCAGATACGCAGTATTTT. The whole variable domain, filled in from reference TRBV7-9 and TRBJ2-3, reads DTGVSQNPRHKITKRGQNVTFRCDPISEHNRLYWYRQTLGQGPEFLTYFQNEAQLEKSRLLSDRFSAERPKGSFSTLEIQRTEQGDSAMYLCASSLSSGPDTQYFGPGTRLTVL.

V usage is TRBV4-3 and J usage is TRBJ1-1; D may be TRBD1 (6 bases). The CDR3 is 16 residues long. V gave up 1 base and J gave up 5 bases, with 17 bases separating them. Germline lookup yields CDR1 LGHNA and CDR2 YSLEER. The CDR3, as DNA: TGCGCCAGCAGCCAAGTAAAAGATACAGGGCGAACTGAAGCTTTCTTT. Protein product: CASSQVKDTGRTEAFF.